This TCR beta chain was identified during a study of T cell changes during pregnancy in multiple sclerosis. TCRdb's table, derived via immunoSEQ multiplex PCR, lists solely in-frame clones and lacks some. Found here are under 65,000 clones, around nine tenths of them singletons; the top ten hold 0.5%. Germline trimming cut 1 base from V and 2 bases from J; bases unmatched to any gene: 3. Germline CDR1 SEHNR, CDR2 FQNEAQ (reference sequence). CDR3 size: 15 residues. Sequenced material: CD4+ T cells from peripheral blood mononuclear cells, taken in the third trimester of pregnancy. This clonotype was sampled from a female donor with multiple sclerosis, enrolled in a pregnancy study. The genes are TRBV7-9 and TRBJ1-1; 8 bases align to TRBD1. The CDR3 reads CASSLGTGLNTEAFF. CDR3 nucleotide sequence: TGTGCCAGCAGCTTAGGGACAGGGCTAAACACTGAAGCTTTCTTT.